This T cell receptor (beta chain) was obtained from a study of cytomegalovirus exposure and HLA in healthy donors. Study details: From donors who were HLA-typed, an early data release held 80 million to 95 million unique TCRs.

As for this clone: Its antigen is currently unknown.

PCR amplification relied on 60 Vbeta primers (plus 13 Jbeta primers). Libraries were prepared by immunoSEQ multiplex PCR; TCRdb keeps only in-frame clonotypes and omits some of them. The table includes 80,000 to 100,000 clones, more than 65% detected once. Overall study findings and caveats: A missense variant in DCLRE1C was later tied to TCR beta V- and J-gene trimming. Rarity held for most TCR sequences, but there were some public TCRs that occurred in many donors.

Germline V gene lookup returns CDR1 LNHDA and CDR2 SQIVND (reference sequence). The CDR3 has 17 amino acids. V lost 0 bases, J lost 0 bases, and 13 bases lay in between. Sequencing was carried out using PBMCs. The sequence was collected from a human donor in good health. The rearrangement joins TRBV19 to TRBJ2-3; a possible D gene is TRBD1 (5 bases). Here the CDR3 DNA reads TGTGCCAGTAGTATAGATTGGGGCCGCCCTAGCACAGATACGCAGTATTTT. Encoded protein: CASSIDWGRPSTDTQYF.